Below are 17 T cell receptor beta chains sequenced from a single sample in a study of control samples from healthy donors and cancer patients. TCRdb's copy holds only in-frame clones and misses some; the assay was immunoSEQ multiplex PCR. The table lists around 76,000 clones, around nine tenths of them singletons, with 8% to 10% in the top ten. Sequencing used PBMCs. The receptors originated from a woman in her 50s with colorectal cancer.

This clone was recorded only once. This chain joins TRBV2 and TRBJ1-4; 9 nucleotides line up with TRBD1. The ends lost 7 bases at V and 8 bases at J; junction bases unmatched: 8. The CDR3 is 14 amino acids. Per germline, CDR1 SNHLY and CDR2 FYNNEI. The CDR3 DNA reads TGTGCCAGCAACTACGGGACAGGGCCCGAAAAACTGTTTTTT. Translated: CASNYGTGPEKLFF.

The chain carries TRBV2 and TRBJ2-2; tentative D call: TRBD2 (6 bases). Germline CDR1 and CDR2: SNHLY and FYNNEI. This CDR3 has 13 residues. V was clipped by 8 bases and J by 5 bases, with 12 bases between them. The DNA of the CDR3 is TGTGCCAGCGTGGAGGGGTGGACCGGGGAGCTGTTTTTT. Amino acid sequence: CASVEGWTGELFF.

The chain joins TRBV28 to TRBJ1-2, with unresolved D. CDR1 is MDHEN, CDR2 SYDVKM, per germline. The CDR3 has 12 amino acids. Between the trimmed V and J ends, which lost 10 bases and 3 bases, there was a span of 12 bases. CDR3 DNA sequence: TGTGCCACCTCGGAGGCCCACTATGGCTACACCTTC. It codes for CATSEAHYGYTF.

This chain connects TRBV12-5 to TRBJ1-4; 7 nucleotides align to TRBD1. J gave up 3 bases and V 4 bases, and 8 bases lay outside the gene matches. The CDR3 contains 16 residues. Looked up from germline, CDR1 is LGHNT and CDR2 is FRNRAP. DNA of the CDR3: TGTGCTAGTGGTTCCGGACAGGATCTGCCTAATGAAAAACTGTTTTTT. Protein sequence: CASGSGQDLPNEKLFF.

The chain recombines TRBV5-6 with TRBJ1-1; D gene ambiguous. The CDR3 covers 16 residues. V lost 0 bases, J lost 0 bases, and 12 bases lay in between. Germline V gene data show CDR1 as SGHDT and CDR2 as YYEEEE. The CDR3 sequence: CASSLEVGNLNTEAFF. In nucleotides, the CDR3 is TGTGCCAGCAGCTTGGAAGTTGGGAACTTGAACACTGAAGCTTTCTTT.

The V gene is TRBV7-2, the J gene TRBJ1-1, with D maybe TRBD1 (5 bases). This CDR3 is built from 18 residues. Germline V gives CDR1 SGHTA, CDR2 FQGNSA. V was clipped by 2 bases and J by 5 bases, with 24 bases between them. The CDR3, as DNA: TGTGCCAGCAGCTTATACCACAGGCAAAGCGTCCGGAGGACTGAAGCTTTCTTT. Amino acid sequence: CASSLYHRQSVRRTEAFF.

CDR3 bases: TGTGCCAGTAGTATAGCCGGGGGCCCCACGGACACCGGGGAGCTGTTTTTT. This encodes CASSIAGGPTDTGELFF. This rearrangement joins TRBV19 to TRBJ2-2; D may be TRBD1 or TRBD2 (6 bases each). The germline CDR1 and CDR2 sequences are LNHDA and SQIVND (reference sequence). The V end lost 1 base, the J end lost 3 bases, and 15 bases lay between the germline ends. The CDR3 is 17 residues long. Based on the CDR3 plus reference TRBV19 and TRBJ2-2, the full variable domain is DGGITQSPKYLFRKEGQNVTLSCEQNLNHDAMYWYRQDPGQGLRLIYYSQIVNDFQKGDIAEGYSVSREKKESFPLTVTSAQKNPTAFYLCASSIAGGPTDTGELFFGEGSRLTVL.

CDR3 loop: CASSERVAGSYEQYV. Here the CDR3 DNA reads TGTGCCAGCAGTGAGAGGGTAGCGGGGTCCTACGAGCAGTACGTC. This chain joins TRBV2 and TRBJ2-7; 8 bases map to TRBD2. Trimming took 3 bases from V and 1 from J; bases not matched to a gene: 5. This CDR3 has 15 amino acids. Looked up from germline, CDR1 is SNHLY and CDR2 is FYNNEI.

This rearrangement joins TRBV6-2 or TRBV6-3 to TRBJ1-5; perhaps TRBD1 as D (6 bases). V shed 2 bases and J shed 0 bases, with 14 bases lying between them. The germline CDR1 and CDR2 sequences are MNHEY and SVGEGT. CDR3 length: 17 amino acids. CDR3 sequence: CASSYVQGRYSNQPQHF. The CDR3 DNA reads as TGTGCCAGCAGTTACGTCCAGGGGAGGTATAGCAATCAGCCCCAGCATTTT.

Only one count was recorded for this clone. The chain links TRBV3-1 (or the pseudogene TRBV3-2) to TRBJ2-3, with no clear D. The V end lost 6 bases, the J end lost 3 bases, and 13 bases lay between the germline ends. CDR1 and CDR2 from the germline V gene are LGHDT and YNNKEL (reference sequence). The CDR3 is made up of 14 amino acids. CDR3 sequence: CASRRQLGTDTQYF. The DNA of the CDR3 is TGTGCCAGCAGGCGCCAGCTCGGAACAGATACGCAGTATTTT.

In its sample, this clone was seen once. The chain recombines TRBV6-5 with TRBJ2-7, with 11 bases matching TRBD1. With 7 bases clipped from V and 6 bases from J, the junction kept 5 bases outside the gene matches. Germline values: CDR1 MNHEY, CDR2 SVGAGI. CDR3 size: 13 residues. The CDR3 nucleotides are TGTGCCAGCACCCCAGGGACAGGGGGCGAGCAGTACGTC. Translated, it gives CASTPGTGGEQYV.

V is TRBV9 and J is TRBJ1-2; tentatively, D is TRBD1 (6 bases). CDR1 is SGDLS, CDR2 YYNGEE, per germline. The CDR3 covers 15 residues. V lost 0 bases and J lost 8, with 17 bases in between. The CDR3 nucleotides are TGTGCCAGCAGCGTAGCTACGAGGGGGAGTAGCGGCTACACCTTC. This codes for CASSVATRGSSGYTF.

In this sample, this clone turned up once. The V gene is TRBV3-1 (or the pseudogene TRBV3-2), the J gene TRBJ2-1; 10 positions match TRBD2. After removal of 1 base from V and 6 bases from J, the junction contained 12 bases not matched to a gene. CDR1 is LGHDT and CDR2 is YNNKEL in the germline V gene (reference sequence). The CDR3 is 18 amino acids. The DNA for the CDR3 is TGTGCCAGCAGCCAAGTCGGGCTCGAGCGGGGGGGGCCCAATGAGCAGTTCTTC. This encodes CASSQVGLERGGPNEQFF.

The rearrangement joins TRBV2 to TRBJ1-4; no reliable D call. The ends were cut back, 2 bases at V and 8 bases at J, with 9 bases in the middle. Germline V lookup: CDR1 SNHLY, CDR2 FYNNEI. This CDR3 is built from 13 residues. The CDR3 loop reads CASSESGTEKLFF. The CDR3 DNA sequence: TGTGCCAGCAGTGAATCGGGAACCGAAAAACTGTTTTTT. The entire variable domain, with the rest obtained from reference TRBV2 and TRBJ1-4, is as follows: EPEVTQTPSHQVTQMGQEVILRCVPISNHLYFYWYRQILGQKVEFLVSFYNNEISEKSEIFDDQFSVERPDGSNFTLKIRSTKLEDSAMYFCASSESGTEKLFFGSGTQLSVL.

The chain employs TRBV9 and TRBJ2-3; 9 bases are a match to TRBD2. Trimming removed 3 bases from V and 1 base from J; junction bases left unmatched: 9. Germline assignment: CDR1 SGDLS and CDR2 YYNGEE. CDR3 length: 17 residues. This CDR3 is CASSASSGGRGTDTQYF. DNA for the CDR3: TGTGCCAGCAGCGCCTCGAGCGGGGGGCGTGGCACAGATACGCAGTATTTT. Using reference TRBV9 and TRBJ2-3 for the parts outside the CDR3, the full variable domain is DSGVTQTPKHLITATGQRVTLRCSPRSGDLSVYWYQQSLDQGLQFLIQYYNGEERAKGNILERFSAQQFPDLHSELNLSSLELGDSALYFCASSASSGGRGTDTQYFGPGTRLTVL.

This clone was observed a few times. The genes are TRBV3-1 (or the pseudogene TRBV3-2) and TRBJ1-2; D is ambiguous. The length of the CDR3 is 14 residues. The germline V gene encodes CDR1 LGHDT and CDR2 YNNKEL (reference sequence). V gave up 1 base and J gave up 4 bases, with 10 bases separating them. CDR3 sequence reads: CASSQGGSAYGYTF. The CDR3 bases are TGTGCCAGCAGCCAAGGAGGGAGCGCCTATGGCTACACCTTC.

The chain has TRBV24-1 and TRBJ2-5; 9 positions agree with TRBD1. The CDR3 runs to 17 residues. CDR1 and CDR2 from the germline V gene are KGHDR and SFDVKD. The trim removed 4 bases at V and 3 bases at J, leaving 11 bases unmatched. CDR3 DNA sequence: TGTGCCACCAGTGACCAAATCCCCGGGACAGGGAAAGAGACCCAGTACTTC. Its protein is CATSDQIPGTGKETQYF.